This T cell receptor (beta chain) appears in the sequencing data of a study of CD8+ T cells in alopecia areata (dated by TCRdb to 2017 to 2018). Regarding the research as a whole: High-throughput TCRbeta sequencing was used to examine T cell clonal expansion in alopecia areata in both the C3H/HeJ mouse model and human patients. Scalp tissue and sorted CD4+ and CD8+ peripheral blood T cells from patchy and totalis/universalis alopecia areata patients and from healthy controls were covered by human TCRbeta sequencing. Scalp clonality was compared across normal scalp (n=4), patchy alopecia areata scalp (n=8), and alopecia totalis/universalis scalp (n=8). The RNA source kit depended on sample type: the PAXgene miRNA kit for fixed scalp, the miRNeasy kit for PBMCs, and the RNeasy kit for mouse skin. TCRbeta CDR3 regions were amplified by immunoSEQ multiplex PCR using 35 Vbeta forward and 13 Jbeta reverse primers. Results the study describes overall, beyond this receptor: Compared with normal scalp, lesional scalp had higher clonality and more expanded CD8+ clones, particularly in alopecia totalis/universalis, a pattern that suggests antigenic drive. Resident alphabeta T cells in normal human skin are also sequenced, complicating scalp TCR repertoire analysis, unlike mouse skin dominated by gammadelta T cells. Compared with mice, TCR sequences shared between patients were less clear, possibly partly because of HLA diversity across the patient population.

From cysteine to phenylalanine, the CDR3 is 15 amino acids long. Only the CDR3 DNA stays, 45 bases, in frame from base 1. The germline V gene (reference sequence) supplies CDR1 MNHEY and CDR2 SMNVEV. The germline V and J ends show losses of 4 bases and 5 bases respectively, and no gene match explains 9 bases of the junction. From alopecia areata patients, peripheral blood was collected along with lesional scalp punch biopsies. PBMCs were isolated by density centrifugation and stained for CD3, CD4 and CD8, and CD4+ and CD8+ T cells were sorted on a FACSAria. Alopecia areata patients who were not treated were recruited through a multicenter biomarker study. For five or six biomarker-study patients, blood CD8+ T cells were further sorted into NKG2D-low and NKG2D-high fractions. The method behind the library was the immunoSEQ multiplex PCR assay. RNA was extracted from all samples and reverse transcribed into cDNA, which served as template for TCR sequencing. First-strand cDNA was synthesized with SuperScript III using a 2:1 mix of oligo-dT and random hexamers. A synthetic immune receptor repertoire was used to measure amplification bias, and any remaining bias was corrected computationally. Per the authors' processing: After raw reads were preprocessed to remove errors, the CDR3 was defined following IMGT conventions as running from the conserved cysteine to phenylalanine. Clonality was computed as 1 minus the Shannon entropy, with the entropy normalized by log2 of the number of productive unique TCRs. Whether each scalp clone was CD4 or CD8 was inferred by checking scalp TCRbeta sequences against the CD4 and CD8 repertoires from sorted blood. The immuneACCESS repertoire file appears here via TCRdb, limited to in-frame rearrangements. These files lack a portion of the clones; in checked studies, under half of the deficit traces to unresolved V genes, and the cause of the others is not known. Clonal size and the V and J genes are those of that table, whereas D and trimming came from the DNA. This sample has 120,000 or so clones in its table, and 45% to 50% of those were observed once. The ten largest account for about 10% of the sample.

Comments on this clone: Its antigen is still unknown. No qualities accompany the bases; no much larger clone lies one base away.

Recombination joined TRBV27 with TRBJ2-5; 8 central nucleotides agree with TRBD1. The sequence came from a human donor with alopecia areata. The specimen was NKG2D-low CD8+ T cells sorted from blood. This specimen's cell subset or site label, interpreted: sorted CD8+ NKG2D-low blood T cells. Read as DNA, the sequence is TGTGCCAGCAGTTCGCGACAGGGGATCGAGGAGACCCAGTACTTC. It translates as CASSSRQGIEETQYF.